This passage covers 29 T cell receptor beta chains from one sample sequenced in a study of T cell responses to AZD1222 COVID-19 vaccine. Data came from immunoSEQ multiplex PCR; TCRdb stores just in-frame clones and leaves some out. The data hold around 150,000 clones, with 92% observed a single time. Here the sequenced sample was peripheral blood, taken 28 days after the second AZD1222 dose. The receptor source for this set is an adult who received the AZD1222 COVID-19 vaccine.

V and J are TRBV2 and TRBJ2-7; TRBD1 aligns across 9 bases. After removal of 5 bases from V and 6 bases from J, the junction contained 2 bases not matched to a gene. CDR1 and CDR2 (germline): SNHLY, FYNNEI. This CDR3 region has 12 residues. CDR3 loop: CASSLDRGEQYF. The CDR3 bases are TGTGCCAGCAGTTTGGACAGGGGCGAGCAGTACTTC.

The V gene is TRBV18, the J gene TRBJ2-2; 8 positions agree with TRBD1. This CDR3 has 16 residues. V shed 3 bases, J shed 3 bases, and the junction held 6 bases outside the gene matches. Germline loops: CDR1 KGHSH, CDR2 LQKENI. DNA for the CDR3: TGTGCCAGCTCACCCCAGGGGGCGATGGACACCGGGGAGCTGTTTTTT. It translates to CASSPQGAMDTGELFF.

The chain employs TRBV30 and TRBJ2-1; D is undetermined. Germline V gene lookup returns CDR1 GTSNPN and CDR2 SVGIG (reference sequence). This CDR3 has 12 amino acids. The V and J ends lost 2 bases and 10 bases respectively, with 12 bases between them. In DNA, the CDR3 is TGTGCCTGGAGTAAGGGTATTGGGGAGCAGTTCTTC. This translates into CAWSKGIGEQFF.

The rearrangement links TRBV18 to TRBJ2-1; 13 positions match TRBD2. This CDR3 has 16 residues. Germline trimming cut 5 bases from V and 5 bases from J; bases unmatched to any gene: 6. Germline V CDR1 and CDR2: KGHSH, LQKENI. For the CDR3, the DNA is TGTGCCAGCTCAACCCGGACTAGCGGGAGAGACAATGAGCAGTTCTTC. Translation: CASSTRTSGRDNEQFF.

This chain joins TRBV7-2 and TRBJ2-3, with 10 bases aligning to TRBD1. The CDR3 extends over 14 amino acids. Germline loops: CDR1 SGHTA, CDR2 FQGNSA. V lost 5 bases, J lost 5 bases, and 4 bases stayed unmatched. The CDR3 protein is CASSKDRGVDTQYF. The CDR3 DNA follows: TGTGCCAGCAGCAAGGACAGGGGGGTAGATACGCAGTATTTT.

This chain connects TRBV28 to TRBJ2-7, with TRBD2 as a possible D gene (5 bases). CDR1 is MDHEN, CDR2 SYDVKM, per germline. The CDR3 covers 12 residues. Deletions cut 11 bases from V and 6 bases from J, with 17 bases between. As DNA, the CDR3 is TGTGCCTCCGCAACTTCGAGGGTCGAGCAGTACTTC. This codes for CASATSRVEQYF.

The chain couples TRBV9 to TRBJ1-2; D unresolved. Germline CDR1 and CDR2: SGDLS and YYNGEE. V shed 4 bases and J shed 0 bases, with 10 bases lying between them. This CDR3 is built from 14 residues. As DNA, the CDR3 is TGTGCCAGCAGCCTCGCCGGGACTAACTATGGCTACACCTTC. It specifies CASSLAGTNYGYTF.

The V gene is TRBV12-3 or TRBV12-4, the J gene TRBJ1-2; D may be TRBD1 (5 bases). Trimming removed 2 bases at V and 5 bases at J, with 9 bases between. The CDR3 consists of 13 residues. CDR3 bases: TGTGCCAGCAGTTTAAGACAGCTGTATGGCTACACCTTC. Its protein product is CASSLRQLYGYTF.

This clone came up once. The J gene is TRBJ1-5, the V gene TRBV19; tentative D call: TRBD1 (5 bases). CDR1 LNHDA and CDR2 SQIVND come from the germline V gene (reference sequence). The CDR3 extends over 13 amino acids. The V end lost 6 bases, the J end lost 6 bases, and 12 bases lay between the germline ends. This chain's CDR3 is CASSGRGGQPQHF. For the CDR3, the DNA is TGTGCCAGTAGCGGAAGGGGAGGTCAGCCCCAGCATTTT.

The V call is TRBV28, the J call TRBJ2-5; perhaps TRBD1 as D (6 bases). Looked up from germline, CDR1 is MDHEN and CDR2 is SYDVKM. The CDR3 spans 14 residues. Trimming left V 6 bases short and J 2 bases short, with 13 bases between. CDR3 sequence (DNA): TGTGCCAGCAGCCCGTGGACAGTACAAGAGACCCAGTACTTC. This sequence encodes CASSPWTVQETQYF.

The chain links TRBV3-1 (or the pseudogene TRBV3-2) to TRBJ1-1, with D maybe TRBD1 (5 bases). V lost 2 bases and J lost 5, with 18 bases in between. Germline V lookup: CDR1 LGHDT, CDR2 YNNKEL (reference sequence). CDR3 length: 16 residues. For the CDR3, the DNA is TGTGCCAGCAGCCAACTAGTAGTGCAGGGAGGAACTGAAGCTTTCTTT. Translation gives CASSQLVVQGGTEAFF.

The chain recombines TRBV6-1 with TRBJ2-1; 7 bases agree with TRBD2. Germline CDR1 reads MNHNS; CDR2 reads SASEGT. CDR3 length equals 16 residues. Losses at the gene ends were 2 bases for V and 2 bases for J; bases not matched to a gene: 6. CDR3: CASSEMSGTAYNEQFF. Here the CDR3 DNA reads TGTGCCAGCAGTGAAATGAGCGGGACCGCCTACAATGAGCAGTTCTTC.

The V and J genes are TRBV6-5 and TRBJ2-7; 12 bases agree with TRBD2. The germline gives CDR1 MNHEY, CDR2 SVGAGI. CDR3 length: 15 residues. J lost 2 bases, V lost 4 bases, and 3 bases had no gene match. The CDR3 spells CASSSGLAGTYEQYF. The CDR3 nucleotides read TGTGCCAGCAGTTCGGGACTAGCGGGCACCTACGAGCAGTACTTC.

This chain joins TRBV9 and TRBJ1-5; D gene ambiguous. Per the germline V gene, CDR1 is SGDLS and CDR2 is YYNGEE. V lost 2 bases to trimming and J lost 2 bases, with 11 bases between them. CDR3 size: 15 residues. CDR3 in amino acids: CASSVRPGGNQPQHF. For the CDR3, the DNA is TGTGCCAGCAGCGTCCGCCCCGGGGGCAATCAGCCCCAGCATTTT.

The chain carries TRBV5-1 and TRBJ2-3; 13 bases map to TRBD2. This CDR3 has 18 amino acids. Germline-derived CDR1 and CDR2 are SGHRS and YFSETQ. The V segment lost 4 bases and the J segment 1 base; nucleotides outside the gene matches: 9. This CDR3 reads CASSISGLAGPGTDTQYF. CDR3 nucleotides: TGCGCCAGCAGCATCTCGGGACTAGCGGGACCCGGCACAGATACGCAGTATTTT. Complete variable domain (other parts from reference TRBV5-1 and TRBJ2-3): KAGVTQTPRYLIKTRGQQVTLSCSPISGHRSVSWYQQTPGQGLQFLFEYFSETQRNKGNFPGRFSGRQFSNSRSEMNVSTLELGDSALYLCASSISGLAGPGTDTQYFGPGTRLTVL.

The rearrangement joins TRBV10-3 to TRBJ1-5; D ambiguous. Germline CDR1 reads ENHRY; CDR2 reads SYGVKD. This CDR3 region has 12 residues. With 1 base removed from V and 3 bases from J, the gap between germline ends came to 1 base. The CDR3 sequence is CAISEFNQPQHF. As DNA, the CDR3 is TGTGCCATCAGTGAGTTCAATCAGCCCCAGCATTTT.

The chain employs TRBV5-1 and TRBJ1-1; tentative D call: TRBD1 (5 bases). The CDR3 consists of 16 residues. The germline gives CDR1 SGHRS, CDR2 YFSETQ. V was pared by 4 bases and J by 4 bases, with 20 bases between. For the CDR3, the DNA is TGCGCCAGCAGCCAAGTTGAGTACGGGGGTTTCACTGAAGCTTTCTTT. This gives the protein CASSQVEYGGFTEAFF.

The chain couples TRBV3-1 (or the pseudogene TRBV3-2) to TRBJ1-6; 9 bases are shared with TRBD1. Looked up from germline, CDR1 is LGHDT and CDR2 is YNNKEL (reference sequence). V shed 5 bases and J 5 bases; nucleotides not matched to a gene: 7. This CDR3 is built from 16 residues. The CDR3 region is CASSWRDRANNSPLHF. The CDR3 bases are TGTGCCAGCAGCTGGCGGGACAGGGCCAATAATTCACCCCTCCACTTT.

This chain connects TRBV11-2 to TRBJ2-1; D gene uncertain. Germline CDR1 SGHAT, CDR2 FQNNGV. This CDR3 has 15 amino acids. The V end was cut by 0 bases, the J end by 0 bases, with 6 bases between. CDR3 nucleotide sequence: TGTGCCAGCAGCTTAGAGTTCAGCTCCTACAATGAGCAGTTCTTC. As protein: CASSLEFSSYNEQFF.

The chain joins TRBV15 to TRBJ1-4; a weak D match, TRBD1 (6 bases). V lost 1 base and J lost 3, with 18 bases in between. The CDR3 sequence is 18 residues long. The V gene's germline CDR1 is LNHNV and CDR2 YYDKDF (reference sequence). The CDR3 reads CATSRGGTQGEANEKLFF. CDR3 bases: TGTGCCACCAGCAGAGGGGGGACACAGGGAGAAGCTAATGAAAAACTGTTTTTT.

This chain uses TRBV29-1 with TRBJ2-7; TRBD2 agrees at 11 bases. Germline V gene lookup returns CDR1 SQVTM and CDR2 ANQGSEA. The V segment lost 1 base and the J segment 2 bases; nucleotides outside the gene matches: 4. The CDR3 spans 15 residues. The chain's CDR3 is CSVEVLAGVAYEQYF. DNA of the CDR3: TGCAGCGTTGAAGTACTAGCGGGAGTTGCCTACGAGCAGTACTTC.

V gene TRBV4-3 combines with J gene TRBJ2-7; 8 bases line up with TRBD2. The CDR3 contains 15 residues. V lost 8 bases, J lost 2 bases, and 11 bases stayed unmatched. Germline V CDR1 and CDR2: LGHNA, YSLEER. CDR3 nucleotides: TGCGCCAGCTCTCTGGGCATAGCGGGGACCTACGAGCAGTACTTC. It encodes CASSLGIAGTYEQYF.

In DNA form, the CDR3 reads TGTGCCAGCAGCCCTGATCGGGTGGTAGTGAACACTGAAGCTTTCTTT. The encoded protein is CASSPDRVVVNTEAFF. V is TRBV7-9 and J is TRBJ1-1; D not certain. Germline V CDR1 and CDR2: SEHNR, FQNEAQ (reference sequence). This CDR3 has 16 amino acids. Trimming removed 5 bases at V and 0 bases at J, with 16 bases between.

The chain combines TRBV6-5 with TRBJ1-4, with unresolved D. From germline, CDR1 is MNHEY and CDR2 SVGAGI. Trimming stripped 7 bases from V and 7 bases from J, with 10 bases between. The CDR3 spans 12 residues. The CDR3 DNA follows: TGTGCCAGCAAATGGGGAGTTGAAAAACTGTTTTTT. It is translated as CASKWGVEKLFF.

This chain links TRBV3-1 (or the pseudogene TRBV3-2) with TRBJ2-2; no clear D. The germline V gene encodes CDR1 LGHDT and CDR2 YNNKEL (reference sequence). V shed 4 bases and J shed 6 bases, with 21 bases lying between them. This CDR3 contains 17 residues. CDR3 DNA sequence: TGTGCCAGCAGCCCCTTAGCTGTAGGAGTAAGGTCCGGGGAGCTGTTTTTT. Residues: CASSPLAVGVRSGELFF.

This chain's CDR3 is CASSFGAGNEKLFF. CDR3 bases: TGTGCCAGCAGTTTTGGGGCGGGTAATGAAAAACTGTTTTTT. This chain connects TRBV27 to TRBJ1-4; D may be TRBD1 (5 bases). Trimming shortened V by 3 bases and J by 4 bases, and 9 bases separated the two germline ends. The CDR3 sequence is 14 residues long. Germline CDR1 reads MNHEY; CDR2 reads SMNVEV (reference sequence). Full variable domain (missing parts from reference TRBV27 and TRBJ1-4): EAQVTQNPRYLITVTGKKLTVTCSQNMNHEYMSWYRQDPGLGLRQIYYSMNVEVTDKGDVPEGYKVSRKEKRNFPLILESPSPNQTSLYFCASSFGAGNEKLFFGSGTQLSVL.

The CDR3 nucleotides are TGTGCCAGCAGTAAGGGACAGGGAATTGAAGCTTTCTTT. This gives the protein CASSKGQGIEAFF. The chain couples TRBV2 to TRBJ1-1; TRBD1 matches 9 bases. V shed 5 bases and J 7 bases; nucleotides not matched to a gene: 5. The germline CDR1 and CDR2 sequences are SNHLY and FYNNEI. This CDR3 contains 13 residues.

V gene TRBV6-5 combines with J gene TRBJ2-7, with D maybe TRBD2 (6 bases). CDR1 is MNHEY, CDR2 SVGAGI, per germline. This CDR3 spans 14 amino acids. V was clipped by 10 bases and J by 0 bases, with 16 bases between them. The CDR3 sequence: CAIRRDFSSYEQYF. CDR3 bases: TGTGCCATCAGGAGGGACTTCAGCTCCTACGAGCAGTACTTC.

J is TRBJ1-2 and V is TRBV28; perhaps TRBD1 as D (5 bases). Germline loops: CDR1 MDHEN, CDR2 SYDVKM. V was pared by 3 bases and J by 4 bases, with 12 bases between. The CDR3 has 14 residues. The CDR3 spells CASSFSTGGYGYTF. DNA of the CDR3: TGTGCCAGCAGTTTCTCGACCGGGGGCTATGGCTACACCTTC.